Here is one T cell receptor beta chain with its context. This clonotype was seen a few times. Its antigen is currently not known. It has no much larger one-base neighbor in the sample; base qualities were not kept. The sample belongs to a study of human T cells and chemical hapten exposure (TCRdb year 2021). In terms of the full investigation: For sensitization, 2% DPC in acetone was applied to an approximately 2 cm by approximately 2 cm area of upper inner arm skin. Weekly therapeutic DPC doses were additionally applied to the scalp of patients throughout the roughly 26-week study period. Patch tests used Finn chambers with 0.01% DPC on the upper back, scored after 6 days by International Contact Dermatitis Research Group standards. The patient cohort, mostly female, included alopecia areata with under or over 50% scalp involvement, alopecia totalis and alopecia universalis. Libraries were pooled for sequencing, and per-sample TCR yields varied mainly because of small differences in library volumes within the pool. In alopecia patients, the study followed how the peripheral blood TCR repertoire changed in vivo over primary and secondary sensitization to diphenylcyclopropenone (DPC), a hapten. Blood was sampled from patients pre-sensitization (week 0) and at 2, 6 and about 24 weeks after DPC sensitization. About 30 alopecia patients provided blood for TCR sequencing at one to four time points (pre-sensitization, 2, 6 and 24 weeks).

The receptor library was made with RACE. The listed sequencing device is NextSeq 500. Library preparation attached unique molecular identifiers to individual cDNA molecules for quantitative, reproducible TCR counting. Each blood RNA sample was used to sequence both TCR alpha and TCR beta chains. As for how the authors treated the data: A median of around 96,000 TCRs per sample was observed, with a range of about 23,224 to 700,000. The Decombinator software suite was used to annotate V, J and CDR3 in the TCR reads. For PS versus PT1 abundance plots, all samples were subsampled to the same number of TCRs (28,000). Expanded TCRs were defined as absent before sensitization and observed at least eight times at the 2-week time point. In-frame beta chains were kept once TCRdb had trimmed the public reads at Q25 with fastp and called clones with MiXCR. Every entry covers one CDR3 protein and lists the most common genes and DNA from its rows. The V and J calls were determined by TCRdb, not by the authors. In all, the sample holds some 200,000 distinct CDR3 sequences, and about a fifth of those were seen once. Under 7% of the sample is taken by the ten largest.

Sample time point, as interpreted from the label and publication: patch test 1, 2 weeks after DPC sensitization. The label giving this sample's treatment or condition can be read as: therapeutic diphenylcyclopropenone sensitization with weekly scalp DPC. At each patch-test visit, blood was drawn before the patch test was applied. To be eligible, patients had to be aged 18 to 70, diagnosed with alopecia and judged suitable for DPC therapy, while pregnant patients were excluded. Total RNA was isolated from unfractionated whole blood collected in Tempus Blood RNA tubes. The full study reports these points: Significantly more large CDR3 similarity clusters were formed by expanded TCRs than by pre-sensitization or healthy control sets, consistent with antigen-driven responses. The number of PT1 expanded TCRs positively correlated with patch test score, significant at thresholds 8, 16 and 32 but not 4. Repeated subsampling changed both the strength of the expansion versus patch-test correlation and the threshold at which that correlation became significant. DPC sensitization did not change how many TCRs were above 1 in 1000 frequency, and no evidence was found of alterations in global repertoire structure. All patients had alopecia, a presumed autoimmune disease, so their immune response might differ from that of healthy individuals.

The CDR3 starts with the cysteine, ends with the phenylalanine, and has 16 residues. Just the 48-base CDR3 DNA is kept, in frame starting at base 1. CDR1 MNHNY and CDR2 SVGAGI are derived from the germline V gene (reference sequence). The germline ends are 12 bases apart after V is trimmed by 3 bases and J by 0 bases. The clonotype was recovered from a woman in her fifties or sixties with alopecia areata. Some clones in this sample may be carry-over from other donors' samples. The sample consisted of whole blood, taken in connection with sensitization to the hapten diphenylcyclopropenone (DPC). The receptor chain draws on TRBV6-6 and TRBJ2-1; no D gene call is confident. The nucleotide sequence reads TGTGCCAGCAGTTATTCAGCCCGACCCTCCTACAATGAGCAGTTCTTC. The translation is CASSYSARPSYNEQFF.